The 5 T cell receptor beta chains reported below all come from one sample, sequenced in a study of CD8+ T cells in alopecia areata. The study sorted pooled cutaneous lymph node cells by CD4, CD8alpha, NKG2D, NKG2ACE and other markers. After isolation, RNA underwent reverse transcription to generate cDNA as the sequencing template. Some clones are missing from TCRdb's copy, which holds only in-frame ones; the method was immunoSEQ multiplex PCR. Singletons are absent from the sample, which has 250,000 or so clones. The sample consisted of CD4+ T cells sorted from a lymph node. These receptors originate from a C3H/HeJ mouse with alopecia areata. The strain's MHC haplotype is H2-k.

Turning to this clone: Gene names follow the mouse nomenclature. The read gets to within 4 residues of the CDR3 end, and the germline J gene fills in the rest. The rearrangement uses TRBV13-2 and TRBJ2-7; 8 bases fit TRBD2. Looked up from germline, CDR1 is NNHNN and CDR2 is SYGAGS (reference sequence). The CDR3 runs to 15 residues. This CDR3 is CASGDADWGGDEQYF. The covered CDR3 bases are TGTGCCAGCGGTGATGCCGACTGGGGTGGTGAT.

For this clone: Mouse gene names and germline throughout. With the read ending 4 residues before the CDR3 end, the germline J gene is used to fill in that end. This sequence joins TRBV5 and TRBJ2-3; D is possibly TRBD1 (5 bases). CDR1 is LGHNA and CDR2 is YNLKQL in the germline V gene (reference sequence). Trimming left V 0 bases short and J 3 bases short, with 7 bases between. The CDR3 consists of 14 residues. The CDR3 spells CASSQDRTAETLYF. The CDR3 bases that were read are TGTGCCAGCAGCCAAGACCGGACAGCAGAA.

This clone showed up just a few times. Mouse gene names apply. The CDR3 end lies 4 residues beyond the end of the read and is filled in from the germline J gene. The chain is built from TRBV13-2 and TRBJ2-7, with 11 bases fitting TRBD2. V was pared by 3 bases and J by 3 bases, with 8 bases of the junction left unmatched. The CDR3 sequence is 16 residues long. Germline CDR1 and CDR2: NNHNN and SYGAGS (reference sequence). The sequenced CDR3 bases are TGTGCCAGCGGTGTCCCGTCCGGGACTGGGGGCTAT. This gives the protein CASGVPSGTGGY. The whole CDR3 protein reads CASGVPSGTGGYEQYF.

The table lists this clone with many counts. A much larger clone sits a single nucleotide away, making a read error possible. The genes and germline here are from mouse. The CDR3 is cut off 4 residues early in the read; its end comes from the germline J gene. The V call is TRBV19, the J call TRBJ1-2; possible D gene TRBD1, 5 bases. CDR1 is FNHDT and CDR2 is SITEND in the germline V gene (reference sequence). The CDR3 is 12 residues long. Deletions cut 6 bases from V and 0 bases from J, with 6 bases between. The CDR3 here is CASKTANSDYTF. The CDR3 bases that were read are TGTGCCAGCAAGACAGCAAACTCC.

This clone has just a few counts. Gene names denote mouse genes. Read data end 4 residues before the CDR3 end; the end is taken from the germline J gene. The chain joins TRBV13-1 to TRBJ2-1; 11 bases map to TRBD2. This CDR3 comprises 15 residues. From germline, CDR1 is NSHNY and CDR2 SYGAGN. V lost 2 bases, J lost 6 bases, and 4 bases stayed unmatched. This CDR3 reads CASSEGLGDGAEQFF. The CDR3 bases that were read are TGTGCCAGCAGTGAGGGACTGGGGGATGGTGCT.